This T cell receptor (beta chain) was identified during a study of cytotoxic CD8 clonotypes in ibrutinib-treated CLL. For the study at large: Response sampling came at median around a year of treatment, ranging 6 to 36 months. Productive templates per sample averaged roughly 260,000; productive rearrangements, approximately 96,000. Findings and caveats of the study: Patients had baseline clonality above age-matched healthy donors, and this clonality moved with circulating CD8+ T-cell counts. Clonality grew at ibrutinib response; at progression, it decreased back toward baseline.

Assay used: immunoSEQ multiplex PCR; TCRdb lists only in-frame clones, some missing. This table has over 75,000 clones, 70% to 85% appearing once. CDR1 and CDR2 (germline): SGHNT, YYREEE (reference sequence). This CDR3 is built from 14 residues. V lost 0 bases, J lost 7 bases, and 14 bases lay in between. As for this clone: The antigen is undetermined.

V is TRBV5-4 and J is TRBJ2-7; no firm D call. The TCR comes from a human donor with chronic lymphocytic leukemia. Sequenced here: PBMCs, sampled after 12 months of ibrutinib treatment. CDR3 DNA sequence: TGTGCCAGCAGCTTGGCAAGAGGCTCTTGGGAGCAGTACTTC. This sequence encodes CASSLARGSWEQYF.